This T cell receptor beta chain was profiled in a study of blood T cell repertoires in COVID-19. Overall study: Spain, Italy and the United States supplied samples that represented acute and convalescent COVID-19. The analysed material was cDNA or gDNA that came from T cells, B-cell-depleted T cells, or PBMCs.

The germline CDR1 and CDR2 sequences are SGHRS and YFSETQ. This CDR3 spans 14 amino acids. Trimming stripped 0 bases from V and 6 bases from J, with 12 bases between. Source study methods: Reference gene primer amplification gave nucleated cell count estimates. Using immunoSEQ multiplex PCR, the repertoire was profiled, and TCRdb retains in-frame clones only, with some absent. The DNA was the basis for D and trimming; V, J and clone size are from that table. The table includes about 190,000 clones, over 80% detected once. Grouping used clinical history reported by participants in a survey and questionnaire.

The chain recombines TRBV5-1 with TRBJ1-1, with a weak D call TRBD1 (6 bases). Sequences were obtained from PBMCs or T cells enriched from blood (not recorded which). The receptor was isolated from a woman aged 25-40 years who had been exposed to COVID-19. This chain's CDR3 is CASSLERGLAEAFF. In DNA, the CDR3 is TGCGCCAGCAGCTTGGAGCGGGGGCTGGCTGAAGCTTTCTTT.